Listed below are T cell receptor beta chains from one sample, sequenced in a study of regulatory T cells in long-lasting Graves disease. TCRdb fed the multiplex PCR reads into MiXCR, producing one record per CDR3 protein. The sample yields fewer than 550,000 distinct CDR3 sequences, 15% to 20% seen once. These data are also associated with another study on T cells in Graves' hyperthyroidism and ophthalmopathy.

This specimen consisted of peripheral blood mononuclear cells (PBMCs), obtained at new diagnosis, from a patient treated with antithyroid drugs. The receptors were sampled from a woman aged 18-29 years with Graves disease. The CDR3 runs from the conserved cysteine through the conserved F or W. A D gene is named only where the DNA matches it firmly. The listing skips clone size in some rows; elsewhere it reads once, few, many or a size class.

V gene,D gene,J gene,clone size,CDR3 DNA,CDR3 protein
TRBV5-1,-,TRBJ2-3,many,TGCGCCAGCAGCTTGGCCACCGGGACCCGACCGGATACGCAGTATTTT,CASSLATGTRPDTQYF
TRBV28,TRBD2,TRBJ2-5,many,TGTGCCAGCAGCGGGGACTATTTGAGGGAGACCCAGTACTTC,CASSGDYLRETQYF
TRBV11-2,-,TRBJ2-1,many,TGTGCCAGCAGCTCCACGGGGAGACCTCAGATGTCAAATGAGCAGTTCTTC,CASSSTGRPQMSNEQFF
TRBV28,TRBD1,TRBJ1-4,-,TGTGCCAGCTATAGGACAGGGGCCAGAAAACTGTTTTTT,CASYRTGARKLFF
TRBV7-9,TRBD2,TRBJ2-1,many,TGTGCCAGCAGCTTAAGTCTAGCGGGAGGGCAGGAGCAGTTCTTC,CASSLSLAGGQEQFF
TRBV27,-,TRBJ1-5,-,TGTGCCAGCAGTTTATTCAGTAATAGCAATCAGCCCCAGCATTTT,CASSLFSNSNQPQHF
TRBV24-1,-,TRBJ2-3,many,TGTGCCACCAGTCGGCAGGGGAATGCAGATACGCAGTATTTT,CATSRQGNADTQYF
TRBV24-1,-,TRBJ1-1,many,TGTGCCACCAGTGATGGGACGGTGAACACTGAAGCTTTCTTT,CATSDGTVNTEAFF
TRBV4-1,-,TRBJ2-7,-,TGCGCCAGCAGCCAAGGGGGGGGCTTCGAGCAGTACTTC,CASSQGGGFEQYF
TRBV2,TRBD1,TRBJ2-1,few,TGTGCCAGCAATTCCGGGACAGGAGACAATGAGCAGTTCTTC,CASNSGTGDNEQFF
TRBV6-1,-,TRBJ2-2,many,TGTGCCAGCAGTAGGGGAACACGGAACACCGGGGAGCTGTTTTTT,CASSRGTRNTGELFF
TRBV28,TRBD1,TRBJ2-7,many,TGTGCCAGCATCCACTGGAACCCGGGACAGGACTCGGAGCAGTACTTC,CASIHWNPGQDSEQYF
TRBV12-3/TRBV12-4,TRBD2,TRBJ2-1,many,TGTGCCAGCAGCCTGACTAGCGAGCAGTTCTTC,CASSLTSEQFF
TRBV6-1,TRBD2,TRBJ2-1,-,TGTGCCAGCAGACGACTAGCGGTGACGAACAATGAGCAGTTCTTC,CASRRLAVTNNEQFF
TRBV10-1,TRBD1,TRBJ1-3,few,TGCGCCAGCAGTGCTACAGGGGCTGGAAACACCATATATTTT,CASSATGAGNTIYF
TRBV6-5,-,TRBJ2-7,-,TGTGCCAGCAGTTATCCCGGTGGAGGGGTAGGTTACGAGCAGTACTTC,CASSYPGGGVGYEQYF
TRBV9,-,TRBJ2-2,few,TGTGCCAGCAGCACAAGTAACACCGGGGAGCTGTTTTTT,CASSTSNTGELFF
TRBV18,-,TRBJ1-1,many,TGTGCCAGCTCACCGGTACGCGACACTGAAGCTTTCTTT,CASSPVRDTEAFF
TRBV24-1,-,TRBJ2-7,few,TGTGCCACCGCCCGGACAGCCGGCGAGCAGTACTTC,CATARTAGEQYF
TRBV5-4,-,TRBJ1-1,-,TGTGCCAGCAGCCCCGCGGGACTTGGGGTCACTGAAGCTTTCTTT,CASSPAGLGVTEAFF
TRBV9,-,TRBJ2-3,few,TGTGCCAGCAGCGTACCCATTTGTCCCGGAGATACGCAGTATTTT,CASSVPICPGDTQYF
TRBV6-2/TRBV6-3,-,TRBJ2-3,many,TGTGCCAGCATGGACCGCCGCACAGATACGCAGTATTTT,CASMDRRTDTQYF